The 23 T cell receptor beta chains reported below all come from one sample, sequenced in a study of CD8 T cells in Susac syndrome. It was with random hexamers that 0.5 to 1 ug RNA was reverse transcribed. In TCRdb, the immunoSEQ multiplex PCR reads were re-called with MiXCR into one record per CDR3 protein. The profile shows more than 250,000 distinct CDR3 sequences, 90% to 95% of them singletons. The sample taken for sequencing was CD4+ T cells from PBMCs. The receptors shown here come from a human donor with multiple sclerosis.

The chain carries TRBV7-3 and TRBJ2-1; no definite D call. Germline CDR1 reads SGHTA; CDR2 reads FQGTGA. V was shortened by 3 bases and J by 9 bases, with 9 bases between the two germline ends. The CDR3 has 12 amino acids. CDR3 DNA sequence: TGTGCCAGCAGCTTTGGGGTGGGTGAGCAGTTCTTC. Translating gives CASSFGVGEQFF.

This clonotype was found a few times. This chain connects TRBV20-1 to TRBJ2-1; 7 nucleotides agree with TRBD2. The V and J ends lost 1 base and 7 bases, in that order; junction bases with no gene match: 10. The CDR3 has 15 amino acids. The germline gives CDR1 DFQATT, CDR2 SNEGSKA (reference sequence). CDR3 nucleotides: TGCAGTGCTAGAGGGGCGGGAGCTATCGGAAATGAGCAGTTCTTC. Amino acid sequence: CSARGAGAIGNEQFF.

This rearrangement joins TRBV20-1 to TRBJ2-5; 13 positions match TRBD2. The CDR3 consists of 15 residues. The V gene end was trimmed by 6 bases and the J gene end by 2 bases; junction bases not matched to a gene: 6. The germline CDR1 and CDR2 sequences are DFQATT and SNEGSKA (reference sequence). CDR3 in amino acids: CSAFPGLAGQETQYF. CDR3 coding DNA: TGCAGTGCATTTCCGGGACTAGCGGGACAAGAGACCCAGTACTTC.

CDR3 residues: CSVVDTGPLYGYTF. CDR3 sequence (DNA): TGCAGCGTTGTCGACACAGGGCCCCTCTATGGCTACACCTTC. This chain joins TRBV29-1 and TRBJ1-2, with D perhaps matching TRBD1 (6 bases). V lost 4 bases, J lost 4 bases, and 16 bases lay in between. The CDR3 sequence is 14 residues long. The germline gives CDR1 SQVTM, CDR2 ANQGSEA.

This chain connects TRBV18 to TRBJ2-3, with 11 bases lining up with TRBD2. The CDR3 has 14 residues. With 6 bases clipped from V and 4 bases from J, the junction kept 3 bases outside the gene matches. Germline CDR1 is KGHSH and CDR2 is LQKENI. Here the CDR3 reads CASSRLAGPDTQYF. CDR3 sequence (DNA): TGTGCCAGCTCTCGACTAGCGGGACCAGATACGCAGTATTTT.

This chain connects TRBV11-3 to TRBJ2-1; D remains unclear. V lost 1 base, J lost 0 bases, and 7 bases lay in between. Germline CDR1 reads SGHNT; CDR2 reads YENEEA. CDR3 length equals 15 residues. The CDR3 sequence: CASSLALLSYNEQFF. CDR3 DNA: TGTGCCAGCAGCTTAGCCCTGCTCTCCTACAATGAGCAGTTCTTC.

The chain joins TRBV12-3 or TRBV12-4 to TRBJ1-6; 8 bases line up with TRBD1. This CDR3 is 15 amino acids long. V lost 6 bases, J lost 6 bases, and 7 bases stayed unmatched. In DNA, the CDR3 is TGTGCCAGCAGCCCGATGGGACAGGCTAATTCACCCCTCCACTTT. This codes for CASSPMGQANSPLHF.

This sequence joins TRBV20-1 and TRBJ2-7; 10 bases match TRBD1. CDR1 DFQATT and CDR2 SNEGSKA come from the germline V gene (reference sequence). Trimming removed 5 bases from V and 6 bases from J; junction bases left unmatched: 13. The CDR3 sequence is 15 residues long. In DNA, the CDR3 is TGCAGTGCTGGGGACAGGGGAAACGGGCTACGCGAGCAGTACTTC. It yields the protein CSAGDRGNGLREQYF.

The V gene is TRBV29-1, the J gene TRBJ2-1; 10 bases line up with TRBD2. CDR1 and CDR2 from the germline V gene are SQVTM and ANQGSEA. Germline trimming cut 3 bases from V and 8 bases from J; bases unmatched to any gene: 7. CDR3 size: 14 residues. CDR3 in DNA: TGCAGCGTTGAGGCTAGCGGGGGACGGGATGAGCAGTTCTTC. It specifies CSVEASGGRDEQFF.

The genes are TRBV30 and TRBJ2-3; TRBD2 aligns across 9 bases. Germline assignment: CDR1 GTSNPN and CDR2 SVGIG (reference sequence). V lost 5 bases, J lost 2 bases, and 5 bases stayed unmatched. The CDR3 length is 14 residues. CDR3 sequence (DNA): TGTGCCTGGTCGCGACTAGCGGTCACAGATACGCAGTATTTT. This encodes CAWSRLAVTDTQYF.

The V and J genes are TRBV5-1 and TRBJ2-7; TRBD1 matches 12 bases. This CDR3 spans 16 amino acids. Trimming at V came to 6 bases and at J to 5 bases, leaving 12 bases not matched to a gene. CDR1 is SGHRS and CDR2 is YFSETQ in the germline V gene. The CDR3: CASNPLGTGGRNEQYF. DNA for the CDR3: TGCGCCAGCAATCCGTTGGGGACAGGGGGCAGGAACGAGCAGTACTTC.

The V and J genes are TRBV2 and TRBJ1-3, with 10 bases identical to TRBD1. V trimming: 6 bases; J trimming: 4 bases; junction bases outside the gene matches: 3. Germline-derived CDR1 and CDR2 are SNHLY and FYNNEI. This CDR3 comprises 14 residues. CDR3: CASRPGQGGNTIYF. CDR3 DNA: TGTGCCAGCAGGCCGGGACAGGGGGGAAACACCATATATTTT.

In DNA, the CDR3 is TGTGCCTGTGGACTAGCGGAGTACGAGCAGTACTTC. This codes for CACGLAEYEQYF. The chain employs TRBV6-5 and TRBJ2-7, with 10 positions matching TRBD2. Germline-derived CDR1 and CDR2 are MNHEY and SVGAGI. Trimming removed 11 bases from V and 4 bases from J; junction bases left unmatched: 5. This CDR3 is 12 amino acids long.

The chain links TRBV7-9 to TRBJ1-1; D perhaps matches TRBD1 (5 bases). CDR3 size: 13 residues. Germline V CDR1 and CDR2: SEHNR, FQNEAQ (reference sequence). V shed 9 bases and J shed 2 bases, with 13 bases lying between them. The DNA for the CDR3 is TGTGCCAGAGGGACCCTCCTTAACACTGAAGCTTTCTTT. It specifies CARGTLLNTEAFF.

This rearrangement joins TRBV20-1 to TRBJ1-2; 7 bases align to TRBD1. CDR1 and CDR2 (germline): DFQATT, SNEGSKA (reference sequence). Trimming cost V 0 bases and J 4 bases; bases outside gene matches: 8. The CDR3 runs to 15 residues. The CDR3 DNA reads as TGCAGTGCTAGAGACCACTCGGACAGGAGCTATGGCTACACCTTC. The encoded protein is CSARDHSDRSYGYTF.

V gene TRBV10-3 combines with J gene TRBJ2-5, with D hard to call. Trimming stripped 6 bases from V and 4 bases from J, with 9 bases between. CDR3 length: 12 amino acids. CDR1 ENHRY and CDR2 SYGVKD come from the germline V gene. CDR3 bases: TGTGCCATCAGCCGGCGCGGAGAGACCCAGTACTTC. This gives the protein CAISRRGETQYF.

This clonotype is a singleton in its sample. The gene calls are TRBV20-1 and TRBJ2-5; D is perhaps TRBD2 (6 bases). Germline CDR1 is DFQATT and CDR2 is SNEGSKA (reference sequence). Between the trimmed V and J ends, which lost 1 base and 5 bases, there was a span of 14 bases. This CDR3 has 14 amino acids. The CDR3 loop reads CSARVGGPWETQYF. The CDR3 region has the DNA TGCAGTGCTAGAGTCGGAGGGCCGTGGGAGACCCAGTACTTC.

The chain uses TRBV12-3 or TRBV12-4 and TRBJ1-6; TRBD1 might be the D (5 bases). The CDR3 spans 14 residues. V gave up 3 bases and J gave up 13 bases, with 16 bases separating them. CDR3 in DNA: TGTGCCAGCAGTTTGGGACTTCTGAGGGGTCCCCTCCACTTT. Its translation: CASSLGLLRGPLHF.

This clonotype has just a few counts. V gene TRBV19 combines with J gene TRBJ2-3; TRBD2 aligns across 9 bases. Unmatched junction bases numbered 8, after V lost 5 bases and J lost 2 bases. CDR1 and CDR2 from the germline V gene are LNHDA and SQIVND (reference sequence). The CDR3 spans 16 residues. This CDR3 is CASSPRLAGTTDTQYF. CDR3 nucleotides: TGTGCCAGTAGTCCCCGGCTAGCGGGGACCACAGATACGCAGTATTTT.

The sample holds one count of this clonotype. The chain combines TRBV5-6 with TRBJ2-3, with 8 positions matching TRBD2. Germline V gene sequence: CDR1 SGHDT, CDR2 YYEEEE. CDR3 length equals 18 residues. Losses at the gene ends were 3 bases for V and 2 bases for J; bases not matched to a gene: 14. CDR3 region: CASSSGTRRSMSTDTQYF. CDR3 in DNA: TGTGCCAGCAGCTCCGGGACTAGGAGGAGCATGTCCACAGATACGCAGTATTTT.

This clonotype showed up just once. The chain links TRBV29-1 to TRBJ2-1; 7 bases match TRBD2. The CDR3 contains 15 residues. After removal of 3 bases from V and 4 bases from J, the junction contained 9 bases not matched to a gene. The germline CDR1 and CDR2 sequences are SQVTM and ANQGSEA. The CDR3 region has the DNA TGCAGCGTTGAGCGGCTAGCGGATGATTACAATGAGCAGTTCTTC. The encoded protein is CSVERLADDYNEQFF.

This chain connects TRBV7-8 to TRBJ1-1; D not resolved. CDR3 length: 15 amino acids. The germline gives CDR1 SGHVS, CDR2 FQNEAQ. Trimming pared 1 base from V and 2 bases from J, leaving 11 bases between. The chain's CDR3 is CASSLVRSLNTEAFF. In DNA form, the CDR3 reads TGTGCCAGCAGCTTAGTACGCAGCCTAAACACTGAAGCTTTCTTT.

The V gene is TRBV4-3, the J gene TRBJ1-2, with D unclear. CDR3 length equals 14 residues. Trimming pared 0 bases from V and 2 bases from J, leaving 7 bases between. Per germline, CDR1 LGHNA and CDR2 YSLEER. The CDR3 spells CASSQDLGNYGYTF. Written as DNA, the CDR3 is TGCGCCAGCAGCCAAGATCTGGGGAACTATGGCTACACCTTC.